The clone carrying this T cell receptor beta chain was counted only a few times. Study processing details: The authors estimated nucleated cell counts from reference gene primer amplification. Libraries were prepared by immunoSEQ multiplex PCR; TCRdb keeps only in-frame clonotypes and omits some of them. The V and J calls and clone size were taken over from that table, and D and trimming were inferred from the DNA. The sample carries some 100,000 clones, approximately 79% recorded once. This entry is derived from a study of blood T cell repertoires in COVID-19. Whole-study context: Specimens from acute and convalescent COVID-19 originated in the United States, Italy and Spain. PBMCs, B-cell-depleted T cells, or T cells were the source of the cDNA or gDNA that made up the material.

Seattle participants joined during active infection and were tracked over time. Trimming cost V 4 bases and J 8 bases; bases outside gene matches: 10. CDR3 size: 15 residues. Germline-derived CDR1 and CDR2 are SEHNR and FQNEAQ (reference sequence). The sample was peripheral blood. The clonotype was recovered from a man in his 70s with COVID-19, enrolled during active disease. J is TRBJ1-2 and V is TRBV7-9; the match to TRBD1 covers 10 bases. The CDR3 region has the DNA TGTGCCAGCAGCTGGGACAGGGGCGGGTCTGAAGGCTACACCTTC. It codes for CASSWDRGGSEGYTF.